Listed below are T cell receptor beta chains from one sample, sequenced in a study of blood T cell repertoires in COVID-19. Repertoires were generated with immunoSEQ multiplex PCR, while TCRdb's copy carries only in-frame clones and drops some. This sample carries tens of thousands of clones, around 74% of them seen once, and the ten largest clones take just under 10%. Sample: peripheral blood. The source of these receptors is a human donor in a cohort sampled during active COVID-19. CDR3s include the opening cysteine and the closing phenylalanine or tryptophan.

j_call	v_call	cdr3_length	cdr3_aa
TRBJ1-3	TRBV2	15	CASRDQGASGNTIYF
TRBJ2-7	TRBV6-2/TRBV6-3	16	CASSYRLVSGYYEQYF
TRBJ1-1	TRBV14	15	CASSDWTFQNTEAFF
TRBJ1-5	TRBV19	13	CASSMDRVQPQHF
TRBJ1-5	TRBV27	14	CASTPGLGVQPQHF
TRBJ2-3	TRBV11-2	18	CASSLKGGSEARADTQYF
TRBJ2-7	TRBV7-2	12	CASSNRGYEQYF
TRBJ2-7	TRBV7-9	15	CASSHSWSGAYEQYF
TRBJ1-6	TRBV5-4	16	CASSLVQGVYNSPLHF
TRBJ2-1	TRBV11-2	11	CASSLGGLQFF
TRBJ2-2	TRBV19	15	CASSIEWVATGELFF
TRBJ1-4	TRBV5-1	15	CASSLEGTTNEKLFF
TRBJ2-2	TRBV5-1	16	CASSNKRGPNTGELFF
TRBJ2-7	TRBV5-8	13	CASRSGQTYEQYF
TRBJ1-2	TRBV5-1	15	CASSPVGTALYGYTF
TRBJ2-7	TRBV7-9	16	CASSLSWTGNSYEQYF
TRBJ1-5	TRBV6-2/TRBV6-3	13	CASSYAGNQPQHF
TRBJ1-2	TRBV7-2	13	CASSTRAGHGYTF
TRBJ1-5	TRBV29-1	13	CSVDPGQGQPQHF
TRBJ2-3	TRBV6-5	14	CASSRTGATDTQYF
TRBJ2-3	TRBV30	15	CAWSYDILASDTQYF
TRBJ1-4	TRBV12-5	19	CASGFPPEQGLATNEKLFF
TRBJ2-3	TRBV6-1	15	CASSEIAGGTDTQYF
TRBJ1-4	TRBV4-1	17	CASSQGPRQNYNEKLFF
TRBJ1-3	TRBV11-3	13	CASGTGAGNTIYF
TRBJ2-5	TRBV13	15	CASSPTEWGGETQYF